This TCR beta chain was recorded in a study of response to subunit inactivated influenza vaccine. Points from the study as a whole: The study's authors posited that every seasonal influenza vaccination enlists few new T cells.

TCRdb reprocessed the RT-PCR reads with MiXCR, giving one entry per CDR3 protein. The table has 450,000 to 700,000 distinct CDR3 sequences, 14% seen once. This clonotype appeared many times. What it recognizes is unknown. Sequencing used PBMCs from blood, obtained 11 to 12 days after vaccination. This receptor was obtained from a man aged 50 to 59 who received an inactivated influenza vaccine.

The CDR3 sequence: CASSSLQQGYNSPLHF. The DNA for the CDR3 is TGTGCCAGCAGTTCTCTCCAACAGGGATATAATTCACCCCTCCACTTT. The chain is built from TRBV6-2 or TRBV6-3 and TRBJ1-6; tentative D call: TRBD1 (6 bases). The CDR3 runs to 16 residues. V was cut by 4 bases and J by 4 bases, with 14 bases left in between. The germline V gene encodes CDR1 MNHEY and CDR2 SVGEGT.